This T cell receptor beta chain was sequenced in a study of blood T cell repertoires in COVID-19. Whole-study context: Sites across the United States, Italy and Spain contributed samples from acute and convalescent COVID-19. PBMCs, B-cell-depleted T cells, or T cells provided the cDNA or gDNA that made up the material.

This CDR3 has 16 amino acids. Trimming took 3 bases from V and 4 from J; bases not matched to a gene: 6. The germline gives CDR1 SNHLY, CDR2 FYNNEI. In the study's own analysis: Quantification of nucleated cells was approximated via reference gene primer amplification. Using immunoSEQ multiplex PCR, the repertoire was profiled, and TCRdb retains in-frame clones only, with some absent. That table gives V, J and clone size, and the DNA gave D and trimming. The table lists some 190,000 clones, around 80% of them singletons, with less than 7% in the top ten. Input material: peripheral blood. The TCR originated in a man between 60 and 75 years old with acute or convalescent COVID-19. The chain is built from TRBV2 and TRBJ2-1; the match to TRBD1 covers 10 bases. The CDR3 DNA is TGTGCCAGCAGTGAGGAGCGGGACAGGGGATACAATGAGCAGTTCTTC. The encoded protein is CASSEERDRGYNEQFF.